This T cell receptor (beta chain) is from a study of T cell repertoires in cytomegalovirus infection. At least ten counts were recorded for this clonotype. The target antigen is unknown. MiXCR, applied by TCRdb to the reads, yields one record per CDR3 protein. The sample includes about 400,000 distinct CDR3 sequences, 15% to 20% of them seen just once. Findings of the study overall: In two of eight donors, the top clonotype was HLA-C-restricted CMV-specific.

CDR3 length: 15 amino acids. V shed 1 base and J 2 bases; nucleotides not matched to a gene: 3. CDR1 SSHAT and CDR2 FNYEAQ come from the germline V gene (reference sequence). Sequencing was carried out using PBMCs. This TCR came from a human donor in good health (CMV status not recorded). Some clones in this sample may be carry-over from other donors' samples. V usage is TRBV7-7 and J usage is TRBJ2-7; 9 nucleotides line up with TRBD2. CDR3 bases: TGTGCCAGCAGCTTAGACGCTAGCGGGGCCTACGAGCAGTACTTC. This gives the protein CASSLDASGAYEQYF.